This T cell receptor beta chain originates from a study of blood T cell repertoires in COVID-19 (dated by TCRdb to about 2020). Regarding the research as a whole: Samples from collaborators originated in the United States, Italy and Spain and spanned both the acute and convalescent phases of COVID-19. Samples were obtained from the ongoing ImmuneRACE study (first 160 participants) and from some 1,300 subjects provided by 6 global collaborators. The repertoires were released in a freely available public database intended as a resource for research on the immune response to SARS-CoV-2. Where HLA class I and class II types were available, the types were taken from metadata supplied by the sample provider, not from assay-based typing. The dataset comprised deeply sampled blood TCRbeta repertoires from subjects exposed to, actively infected with, or recovered from COVID-19. The prospective study material was composed of cDNA or gDNA derived from T cells, B-cell-depleted T cells, or PBMCs. Nearly every sample came with metadata listing a de-identified subject ID, COVID-19 status, age in years and sex. Study-level results and caveats: The amount of clinical and demographic metadata varied by source and participant and was provided uncurated.

A remark on this clone: The target of this receptor is not known. No much larger clone exists at a distance of one base, and base qualities are not known.

Its CDR3 holds 15 amino acids, cysteine through phenylalanine. Left in the record is the CDR3 DNA by itself, 45 bases read in frame from the first base. In Seattle, one collaborating source enrolled patients while the infection was active and tracked those patients longitudinally over the course of disease. Collaborating institutions collected whole blood in K2EDTA tubes following their own protocols. For TCRbeta analysis, collaborators shipped samples in one of three forms: frozen whole blood, isolated PBMCs, or DNA extracted from either of those sample types. The immunoSEQ Assay, a bias-controlled multiplex PCR, was used to amplify TCRbeta CDR3 regions from genomic DNA. Concerning the study's data processing: The number of nucleated cells in each sample was estimated from the amplification of reference gene primers within the assay. To quantify the absolute abundance of each unique TCRbeta CDR3 rearrangement, sequence reads were collapsed and filtered. For each sample, productive Simpson clonality was calculated by taking the square root of Simpson's diversity index across productive rearrangements. TCRdb carries this immuneACCESS record with in-frame sequences only. Its versions omit some clonotypes, under half of them owing to an unresolved V gene in the studies checked, with the rest unexplained. Clonal size and the V and J genes are those of that table, whereas D and trimming came from the DNA. The table for this sample lists 200,000 to 300,000 clones; around 90% of them were counted only once. The top ten clones comprise approximately 0.8% of the sample.

Sequencing input: peripheral blood. The source of this sequence is a man aged 25 to 40 with COVID-19, enrolled during active disease. The V gene is TRBV21-1 and the J gene is TRBJ2-7; TRBD1 is taken as the D call from the table, unchecked against the DNA. TRBV21-1 is shown as a pseudogene. The CDR3 is CASSKGDRGLHEQYF. The sequence in DNA is TGTGCCAGCAGCAAAGGGGACAGGGGGCTACACGAGCAGTACTTC.